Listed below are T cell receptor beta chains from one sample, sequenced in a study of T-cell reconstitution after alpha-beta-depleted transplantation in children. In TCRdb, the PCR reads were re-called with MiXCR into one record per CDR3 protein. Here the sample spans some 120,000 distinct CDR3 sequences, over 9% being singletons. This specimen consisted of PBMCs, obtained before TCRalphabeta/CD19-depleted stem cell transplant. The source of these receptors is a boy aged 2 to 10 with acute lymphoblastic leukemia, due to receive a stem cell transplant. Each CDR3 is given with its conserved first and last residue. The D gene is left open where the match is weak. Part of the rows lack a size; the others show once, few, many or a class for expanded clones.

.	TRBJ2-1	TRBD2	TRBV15	CATSVGTSGTDEQFF	TGTGCCACCAGCGTCGGGACTAGCGGGACGGATGAGCAGTTCTTC
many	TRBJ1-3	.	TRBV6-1	CASSPHGRQPGNTIYF	TGTGCCAGCAGCCCACATGGGAGACAGCCAGGAAACACCATATATTTT
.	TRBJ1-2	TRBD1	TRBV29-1	CSAPRGQGDSYGYTF	TGCAGCGCCCCGAGGGGACAGGGAGACTCCTATGGCTACACCTTC
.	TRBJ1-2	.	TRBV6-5	CASLDRAYGYTF	TGTGCCAGCCTGGATCGCGCCTATGGCTACACCTTC
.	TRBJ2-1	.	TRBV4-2	CASSQEGSIRNEQFF	TGTGCCAGCAGCCAAGAAGGTTCAATAAGGAATGAGCAGTTCTTC
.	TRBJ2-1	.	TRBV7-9	CASSRGAYNEQFF	TGTGCCAGCAGCCGTGGGGCCTACAATGAGCAGTTCTTC
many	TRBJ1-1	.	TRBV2	CASYGVPEAFF	TGTGCCAGCTATGGGGTCCCTGAAGCTTTCTTT
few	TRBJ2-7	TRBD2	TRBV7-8	CASSSGLAGALTYEQYF	TGTGCCAGCAGCTCTGGACTAGCGGGAGCCCTAACCTACGAGCAGTACTTC
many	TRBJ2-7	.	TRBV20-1	CSARDPLVYEQYF	TGCAGTGCTAGAGATCCACTAGTTTACGAGCAGTACTTC
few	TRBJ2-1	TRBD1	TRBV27	CASSYSGTETYNEQFF	TGTGCCAGCAGTTATTCCGGGACAGAGACCTACAATGAGCAGTTCTTC
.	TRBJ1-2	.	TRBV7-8	CASRNAGVNGYTF	TGTGCCAGCAGGAACGCAGGGGTGAATGGCTACACCTTC